A selection of T cell receptor beta chains follows, all from one sample in a study of tumour-infiltrating T cells in Burkitt lymphoma. Assay: immunoSEQ multiplex PCR; the TCRdb copy retains only in-frame clones and omits some. The sample carries about 14,000 clones, 60% to 80% recorded once. Input material: tumor tissue. All receptors come from a human donor with diffuse large B-cell lymphoma. The CDR3 runs from the conserved cysteine through the conserved F or W. D genes are given only for firm matches. Clone size, where shown, is once, few, many, or a class for clones that have expanded.

j_call	d_call	clone_size	v_call	cdr3_nt	cdr3_aa
TRBJ2-6	-	-	TRBV7-8	TGTGCCAGCAGCGCCCCCTCTGGGGCCAACGTCCTGACTTTC	CASSAPSGANVLTF
TRBJ1-2	TRBD1	-	TRBV29-1	TGCAGCGTTGAGGTGCAGGGACAGGGGCTTAACTATGGCTACACCTTC	CSVEVQGQGLNYGYTF
TRBJ2-3	TRBD2	few	TRBV10-2	TGCGCCAGCAGTGCTAGCGGGAGTACAGATACGCAGTATTTT	CASSASGSTDTQYF
TRBJ2-7	-	-	TRBV7-8	TGTGCCAGCAGCTTTGACCAGGCGGTCTACGAGCAGTACTTC	CASSFDQAVYEQYF
TRBJ2-2	-	-	TRBV7-6	TGTGCCAGCAGCCCGGCTGTGCGACACACCGGGGAGCTGTTTTTT	CASSPAVRHTGELFF
TRBJ2-1	-	-	TRBV7-9	TGTGCCAGCAGCTTAGTGGTGGGGCCCTCCTACAATGAGCAGTTCTTC	CASSLVVGPSYNEQFF
TRBJ1-4	-	-	TRBV7-9	TGTGCCAGCAGACCGGCGGGGGCAGGGGCCCCTGAAAAACTGTTTTTT	CASRPAGAGAPEKLFF
TRBJ1-1	-	-	TRBV27	TGTGCCAGACCAAAAGGGTACGGGAACACTGAAGCTTTCTTT	CARPKGYGNTEAFF
TRBJ1-3	-	-	TRBV9	TGTGCCAGCAAAGCTCGCTCTGGAAACACCATATATTTT	CASKARSGNTIYF
TRBJ2-2	TRBD1	once	TRBV9	TGTGCCAGCAGCGCGGGACAGCCAGGCACCGGGGAGCTGTTTTTT	CASSAGQPGTGELFF
TRBJ2-2	-	few	TRBV11-3	TGTGCCAGCAGCTTAGATCGAGACAGTGCGAACACCGGGGAGCTGTTTTTT	CASSLDRDSANTGELFF
TRBJ2-7	TRBD1	-	TRBV19	TGTGCCAGTACCGTCACAGGGGGCCGGACCTACGAGCAGTACTTC	CASTVTGGRTYEQYF
TRBJ2-5	TRBD2	-	TRBV5-1	TGCGCCAGCAGCACCACCTCCACGGGAGGGGAGACCCAGTACTTC	CASSTTSTGGETQYF
TRBJ1-1	-	-	TRBV7-9	TGTGCCAGCAGCCCCCCTCATGTGGGGGAGAACACTGAAGCTTTCTTT	CASSPPHVGENTEAFF
TRBJ1-4	-	medium-sized	TRBV6-5	TGTGCCAGCAGTTCCCCCGTGGATTTTGGGGAAAAACTGTTTTTT	CASSSPVDFGEKLFF
TRBJ1-4	-	-	TRBV4-1	TGCGCCAGCAGCCCACTTTACCAGGGCGATAATGAAAAACTGTTTTTT	CASSPLYQGDNEKLFF
TRBJ2-7	-	-	TRBV29-1	TGCAGCGTCCCAGGGACTGAGAACTACGAGCAGTACTTC	CSVPGTENYEQYF
TRBJ1-4	TRBD1	-	TRBV4-1	TGCGCCAGCAGCCAAATCGGGGTGTCAGGGGGGGAAAAACTGTTTTTT	CASSQIGVSGGEKLFF
TRBJ1-5	-	-	TRBV28	TGTGCCAGCATCATAGGGGGGAGCAATCAGCCCCAGCATTTT	CASIIGGSNQPQHF
TRBJ2-1	TRBD1	-	TRBV10-3	TGTGCCATCAGTGAGTCGAGACAGGGTCCCTACAATGAGCAGTTCTTC	CAISESRQGPYNEQFF
TRBJ1-4	-	-	TRBV18	TGTGCCAGCTCACCAGACTACCGGAGGGAAAAACTGTTTTTT	CASSPDYRREKLFF
TRBJ1-5	TRBD1	-	TRBV6-1	TGTGCCAGCAGTGGAGACAGGGCTGGCAATCAGCCCCAGCATTTT	CASSGDRAGNQPQHF
TRBJ2-2	TRBD2	-	TRBV9	TGTGCCAGCAGCGTCAGAGCGGGGTACACCGGGGAGCTGTTTTTT	CASSVRAGYTGELFF
TRBJ1-4	-	-	TRBV5-6	TGTGCCAGCAGCTTGGGGGACCTTAATGAAAAACTGTTTTTT	CASSLGDLNEKLFF
TRBJ2-1	-	large	TRBV10-1	TGCGCCAGCAGTGAGGGGAGACATGTGGATGAGCAGTTCTTC	CASSEGRHVDEQFF
TRBJ2-2	-	medium-sized	TRBV27	TGTGCCAGCAGTTTAGCGGGCGGGGAGCTGTTTTTT	CASSLAGGELFF
TRBJ1-1	-	-	TRBV6-6	TGTGCCAGCAGTCCATCAAGGGGCACTGAAGCTTTCTTT	CASSPSRGTEAFF
TRBJ1-3	-	-	TRBV9	TGTGCCAGCAGCGTAGAAGTAGGGGCTTTTGGTAACGCCATATATTTT	CASSVEVGAFGNAIYF
TRBJ1-1	TRBD1	few	TRBV14	TGTGCCAGCAGCATCCAAGGGGGCCGGAGGACTGAAGCTTTCTTT	CASSIQGGRRTEAFF
TRBJ2-7	TRBD1	-	TRBV6-5	TGTGCCAGCAGGCCGACCACAGGGGGTGGCGAGCAGTACTTC	CASRPTTGGGEQYF
TRBJ1-1	-	-	TRBV7-8	TGTGCCAGCAGTCAGAGACCTGAAGCTTTCTTT	CASSQRPEAFF
TRBJ2-1	-	-	TRBV4-1	TGCGCCAGCATGTTTAGGGACGGTGGGTCCTACAATGAGCAGTTCTTC	CASMFRDGGSYNEQFF
TRBJ1-1	-	-	TRBV5-6	TGTGCCAGCAGCTTGCGTGGTAACGAAGCTTTCTTT	CASSLRGNEAFF
TRBJ2-7	-	few	TRBV19	TGTGCCAGTAGTCCCCAACAGGGCGAGCAGTACTTC	CASSPQQGEQYF
TRBJ2-1	-	few	TRBV4-1	TGCGCCAGCAGCCAATACCCTAGGCAAAGCTACAATGAGCAGTTCTTC	CASSQYPRQSYNEQFF
TRBJ1-2	-	-	TRBV2	TGTGCCAGCAGTGAAGGAAATCCAGCGGATTGCACCTTC	CASSEGNPADCTF
TRBJ1-3	-	-	TRBV30	TGTGCCTGGAGTGTAGGCAGGTCTGGAAACACCATATATTTT	CAWSVGRSGNTIYF
TRBJ2-3	TRBD2	-	TRBV6-5	TGTGCCAGCAGCCCGGGTAGCGGGGCAGATACGCAGTATTTT	CASSPGSGADTQYF
TRBJ1-1	-	large	TRBV19	TGTGCCAGTAGTATCGGCCCTTTAATTAAGGTGAACACTGAAGCTTTCTTT	CASSIGPLIKVNTEAFF
TRBJ1-2	-	-	TRBV4-1	TGCGCCAGCAGCCAAGATCAGTATCCTTCGAACTATGGCTACACCTTC	CASSQDQYPSNYGYTF
TRBJ1-1	-	-	TRBV29-1	TGCAGCGTGGAAAACAGGGTTTCGAACACTGAAGCTTTCTTT	CSVENRVSNTEAFF
TRBJ2-1	-	once	TRBV6-6	TGTGCCAGCAGTTACGCGCCGTACAATGAGCAGTTCTTC	CASSYAPYNEQFF
TRBJ2-2	-	once	TRBV19	TGTGCCAGTAGTCTCTGGACCCCCGCGGGGGAGCTGTTTTTT	CASSLWTPAGELFF
TRBJ2-1	TRBD2	-	TRBV9	TGTGCCAGCAGCACCCGGACTAGCAGCAATGAGCAGTTCTTC	CASSTRTSSNEQFF
TRBJ1-5	-	-	TRBV5-1	TGCGCCAGCAGCTTGTCTGTGGGGAATCAGCCCCAGCATTTT	CASSLSVGNQPQHF